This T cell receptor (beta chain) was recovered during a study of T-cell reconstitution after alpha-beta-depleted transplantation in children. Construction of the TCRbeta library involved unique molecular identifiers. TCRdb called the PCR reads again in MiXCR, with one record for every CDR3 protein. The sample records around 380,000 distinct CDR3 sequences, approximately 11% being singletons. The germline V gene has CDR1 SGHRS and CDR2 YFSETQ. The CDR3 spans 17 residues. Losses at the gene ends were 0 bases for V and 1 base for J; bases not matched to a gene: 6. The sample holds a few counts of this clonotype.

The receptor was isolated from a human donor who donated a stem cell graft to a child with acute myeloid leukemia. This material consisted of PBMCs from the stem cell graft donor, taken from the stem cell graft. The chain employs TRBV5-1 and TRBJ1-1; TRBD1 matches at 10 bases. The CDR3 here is CASSLGGQGPPNTEAFF. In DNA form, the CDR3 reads TGCGCCAGCAGCTTGGGGGGACAGGGGCCACCGAACACTGAAGCTTTCTTT.